This is a list of T cell receptor beta chains from one sample in a study of a mutant IDH1 vaccine in newly diagnosed glioma. Some clones are missing from TCRdb's copy, which holds only in-frame ones; the method was immunoSEQ multiplex PCR. The table lists under 95,000 clones, roughly nine tenths of them singletons. The antigens for these receptors are not known. The specimen was PBMCs, collected from a glioma patient whose treatment included an IDH1 peptide vaccine. These receptors came from a woman aged 45-65 years with glioma. Both conserved end residues are part of each CDR3.

CDR3aa	v_gene
CASSIGGQGLRNYGYTF	TRBV19
CASSTQGLVGNSPLHF	TRBV5-1
CASSLGERGTDTQYF	TRBV7-8
CASSEARRGRTDTQYF	TRBV6-1
CASRTARDTKYF	TRBV6-6
CTSSLDTANTGELFF	TRBV1
CASSRVYSAANTGELFF	TRBV7-8
CASSIHPVNTEAFF	TRBV19
CASRFGRGDSSYNSPLHF	TRBV5-6
CASSFGQGAHNEQFF	TRBV28
CASSLEQGGTEAFF	TRBV7-9
CASSLMGGHETQYF	TRBV11-1
CASSQETLAGGGHNEQFF	TRBV4-1
CASSQDRANYEQYF	TRBV4-1
CASSLGTTSTGELFF	TRBV7-2
CASRTSGDASTDTQYF	TRBV4-2
CASWGWRGTETQYF	TRBV28
CASSLVAGPYNEQFF	TRBV5-1
CASSLRLAGLAYEQYF	TRBV19
CASHRFSGANVLTF	TRBV19
CASSSDRVGGEQYF	TRBV11-3
CASSPQGASGNTIYF	TRBV7-9
CASSLTGLMNTEAFF	TRBV27
CAWFGTESTDTQYF	TRBV30
CASSLGDRLPYNEQFF	TRBV7-9
CASSLEGGNYGYTF	TRBV4-2
CASSDTGEETQYF	TRBV10-1
CASSLAVTGVHSPLHF	TRBV5-1
CASTLAGQPQHF	TRBV28
CASSLVLGNYGYTF	TRBV5-4
CASSEGGRRYEQYF	TRBV2
CSVVLAGQETQYF	TRBV29-1
CASSPTTPSGNQPQHF	TRBV23-1
CASSELAGVSYEQYF	TRBV2
CASSPGTSNTEAFF	TRBV27
CASRALADKSYNEQFF	TRBV28
CASSLTGTGFTDTQYF	TRBV7-2
CASSLGPGASEQFF	TRBV7-2
CASRPGQGWQETQYF	TRBV27
CASSLATGAQPQHF	TRBV7-8
CASSHLKGQGPEKLFF	TRBV14
CASRPRVGMTHEQYF	TRBV6-5
CASSPSPATEAFF	TRBV27
CASSTPPGQVAEQYF	TRBV28
CASSRQSNTGELFF	TRBV7-2
CASSLSGSRWSQYF	TRBV5-4